This T cell receptor beta chain appears in the sequencing data of a study of T cell responses to AZD1222 COVID-19 vaccine. Repertoires were generated with immunoSEQ multiplex PCR, while TCRdb's copy carries only in-frame clones and drops some. The sample holds roughly 91,000 clones, about 90% seen once. The clonotype was recovered from an adult in good health. Sample: peripheral blood, taken on day 0 of AZD1222 vaccination.

CDR3: CSARPPWGQTDTQYF. CDR3 in DNA: TGCAGCGCCCGGCCCCCCTGGGGACAGACAGATACGCAGTATTTT. The chain recombines TRBV29-1 with TRBJ2-3, with 7 bases matching TRBD1. The CDR3 sequence is 15 residues long. With V trimmed by 7 bases and J by 3 bases, 13 bases remained unmatched. Germline V lookup: CDR1 SQVTM, CDR2 ANQGSEA.